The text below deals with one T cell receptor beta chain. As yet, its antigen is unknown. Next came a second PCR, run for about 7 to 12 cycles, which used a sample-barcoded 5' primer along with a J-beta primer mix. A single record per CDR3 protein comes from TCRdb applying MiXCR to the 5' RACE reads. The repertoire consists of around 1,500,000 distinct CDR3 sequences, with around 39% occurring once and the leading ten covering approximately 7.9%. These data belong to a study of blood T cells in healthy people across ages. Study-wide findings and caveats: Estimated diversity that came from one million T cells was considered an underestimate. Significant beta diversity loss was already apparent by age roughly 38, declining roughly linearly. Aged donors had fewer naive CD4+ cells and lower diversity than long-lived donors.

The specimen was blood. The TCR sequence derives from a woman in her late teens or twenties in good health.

CDR3 in DNA: TGTGCCAGCTATAGCGGGGTGACCTACGAGCAGTACTTC. This gives the protein CASYSGVTYEQYF. The gene calls are TRBV6-2 or TRBV6-3 and TRBJ2-7; 8 nucleotides match TRBD2. Per the germline V gene, CDR1 is MNHEY and CDR2 is SVGEGT. Trimming at V came to 8 bases and at J to 2 bases, leaving 5 bases not matched to a gene. The CDR3 is made up of 13 amino acids.